The 17 T cell receptor beta chains listed next were all sequenced from one sample in a study of blood T cell repertoires in COVID-19. Assay: immunoSEQ multiplex PCR; the TCRdb copy retains only in-frame clones and omits some. The sample consists of 200,000 or so clones, more than 75% of them appearing once. Sequencing was performed on peripheral blood. The receptors were sampled from a man in his sixties with acute or convalescent COVID-19.

The chain is built from TRBV5-1 and TRBJ1-2, with 8 bases matching TRBD1. J lost 8 bases, V lost 1 base, and 10 bases had no gene match. This CDR3 is 15 amino acids long. The germline CDR1 and CDR2 sequences are SGHRS and YFSETQ. CDR3 nucleotides: TGCGCCAGCAGCTTGACGACAGGGGTTATAGGAGGCTACACCTTC. Protein product: CASSLTTGVIGGYTF.

V is TRBV14 and J is TRBJ2-7; 11 nucleotides align to TRBD2. V trimming: 3 bases; J trimming: 3 bases; junction bases outside the gene matches: 7. The CDR3 covers 16 residues. Per germline, CDR1 SGHDN and CDR2 FVKESK. The CDR3 DNA is TGTGCCAGCAGCCATGGGCCTAGCGGGGGGTTCTACGAGCAGTACTTC. Translation gives CASSHGPSGGFYEQYF.

Turning to this clone: The sample contains more than one DNA sequence encoding this CDR3. V is TRBV5-1 and J is TRBJ2-6, with 8 nucleotides matching TRBD2. V lost 1 base, J lost 0 bases, and 3 bases stayed unmatched. The V gene's germline CDR1 is SGHRS and CDR2 YFSETQ. This CDR3 is built from 17 residues. CDR3 loop: CASSLRAGDSGANVLTF. The CDR3 region has the DNA TGCGCCAGCAGCTTGAGAGCGGGAGACTCTGGGGCCAACGTCCTGACTTTC.

The V call is TRBV10-3, the J call TRBJ2-1; TRBD2 agrees at 7 bases. Trimming cost V 8 bases and J 4 bases; bases outside gene matches: 8. Germline V gene sequence: CDR1 ENHRY, CDR2 SYGVKD. CDR3 length: 14 amino acids. The CDR3 coding sequence is TGTGCCATCGGGGCGGGGGAGTGGTACAATGAGCAGTTCTTC. This codes for CAIGAGEWYNEQFF.

This clone occurred a few times. This sequence joins TRBV6-5 and TRBJ2-7, with TRBD2 as a possible D gene (5 bases). Germline V gene lookup returns CDR1 MNHEY and CDR2 SVGAGI. The CDR3 length is 16 residues. Trimming left V 4 bases short and J 1 base short, with 17 bases between. This CDR3 is CASSSRVAGVSYEQYF. CDR3 coding DNA: TGTGCCAGCAGTTCGCGGGTGGCAGGAGTTTCCTACGAGCAGTACTTC.

This chain joins TRBV5-1 and TRBJ2-1; 7 bases match TRBD1. There are 15 residues in the CDR3. Germline-derived CDR1 and CDR2 are SGHRS and YFSETQ. The ends lost 4 bases at V and 5 bases at J; junction bases unmatched: 9. The DNA for the CDR3 is TGCGCCAGCAGCCGTGGGGGACAGAATAACAATGAGCAGTTCTTC. Amino acid sequence: CASSRGGQNNNEQFF.

CDR3 region: CASSPEGAPGELFF. Written as DNA, the CDR3 is TGTGCCAGCAGCCCCGAGGGGGCCCCCGGGGAGCTGTTTTTT. This chain links TRBV7-9 with TRBJ2-2; 7 nucleotides line up with TRBD1. The V segment lost 5 bases and the J segment 6 bases; nucleotides outside the gene matches: 6. The CDR3 contains 14 residues. The germline V gene has CDR1 SEHNR and CDR2 FQNEAQ (reference sequence).

This clone has a single count. This sequence joins TRBV2 and TRBJ1-4; 9 bases are a match to TRBD1. V lost 8 bases, J lost 6 bases, and 7 bases stayed unmatched. The CDR3 covers 14 residues. CDR1 and CDR2 from the germline V gene are SNHLY and FYNNEI. The CDR3 bases are TGTGCCAGCTCCCGGGACAGGGCGGATGAAAAACTGTTTTTT. This codes for CASSRDRADEKLFF.

The chain combines TRBV25-1 with TRBJ1-1; maybe TRBD1 (5 bases). Germline-derived CDR1 and CDR2 are MGHDK and SYGVNS. The CDR3 covers 13 residues. V shed 2 bases and J shed 4 bases, with 8 bases lying between them. The CDR3 coding sequence is TGTGCCAGCAGTGAAGTAGGGGTCACTGAAGCTTTCTTT. Protein: CASSEVGVTEAFF.

The chain combines TRBV27 with TRBJ2-3, with D uncertain. Trimming removed 0 bases from V and 6 bases from J, with 13 bases in between. This CDR3 is 15 amino acids long. Germline values: CDR1 MNHEY, CDR2 SMNVEV (reference sequence). The CDR3: CASSLSSRPRDTQYF. The CDR3 DNA follows: TGTGCCAGCAGTTTATCGTCTCGCCCTAGGGATACGCAGTATTTT.

This rearrangement joins TRBV5-4 to TRBJ2-7; TRBD1 agrees at 8 bases. The CDR3 is 13 residues long. The junction had 2 bases not matched to a gene; V was cut back by 1 base and J by 5 bases. The germline V gene has CDR1 SGHNT and CDR2 YYREEE (reference sequence). CDR3 residues: CASSLTGGDEQYF. The CDR3 coding sequence is TGTGCCAGCAGCTTGACAGGGGGAGACGAGCAGTACTTC.

The CDR3 DNA reads TGCAGTGCTAGCTCAGGGGGCGCGCCTTTCTTT. Its translation: CSASSGGAPFF. The chain uses TRBV20-1 and TRBJ1-1; 8 bases match TRBD1. The CDR3 is 11 residues long. Germline CDR1 DFQATT, CDR2 SNEGSKA (reference sequence). The junction had 6 bases not matched to a gene; V was cut back by 3 bases and J by 12 bases.

This clone was observed once. The rearrangement links TRBV7-9 to TRBJ2-2; D might be TRBD1 (7 bases). Trimming removed 7 bases from V and 3 bases from J, with 15 bases in between. CDR3 length equals 15 residues. Germline V gene sequence: CDR1 SEHNR, CDR2 FQNEAQ (reference sequence). Here the CDR3 reads CASTTAGQYTGELFF. The CDR3 DNA reads as TGTGCCAGCACTACTGCGGGACAGTACACCGGGGAGCTGTTTTTT.

This clone has only a few counts. The chain employs TRBV9 and TRBJ1-2; no clear D gene. The CDR3 has 15 amino acids. The V gene lost 0 bases and the J gene lost 8 bases, with 17 bases spanning the gap. The germline V gene encodes CDR1 SGDLS and CDR2 YYNGEE. This CDR3 is CASSVADGGLGGYTF. CDR3 sequence (DNA): TGTGCCAGCAGCGTAGCGGACGGTGGACTCGGAGGCTACACCTTC. Full variable domain (outside the CDR3, taken from reference TRBV9 and TRBJ1-2): DSGVTQTPKHLITATGQRVTLRCSPRSGDLSVYWYQQSLDQGLQFLIQYYNGEERAKGNILERFSAQQFPDLHSELNLSSLELGDSALYFCASSVADGGLGGYTFGSGTRLTVV.

The rearrangement links TRBV5-1 to TRBJ1-1; D is perhaps TRBD1 (5 bases). The CDR3 covers 15 residues. Trimming cost V 0 bases and J 5 bases, with 14 bases left between them. In germline, CDR1 is SGHRS, CDR2 YFSETQ. The CDR3 region is CASSLGRGDDTEAFF. The CDR3 nucleotides are TGCGCCAGCAGCTTGGGTCGGGGGGATGATACTGAAGCTTTCTTT.

This rearrangement joins TRBV19 to TRBJ1-4; D unclear. The CDR3 is made up of 13 amino acids. Per the germline V gene, CDR1 is LNHDA and CDR2 is SQIVND (reference sequence). V dropped 5 bases and J dropped 5 bases, with 9 bases sitting between them. The chain's CDR3 is CASSWGENEKLFF. CDR3 nucleotide sequence: TGTGCCAGTAGTTGGGGAGAGAATGAAAAACTGTTTTTT.

This clone was observed once. This chain connects TRBV6-5 to TRBJ2-5; D gene unclear. Trimming took off 1 base at V and 5 bases at J, with 17 bases between the two ends. The germline CDR1 and CDR2 sequences are MNHEY and SVGAGI. The CDR3 is 16 residues long. CDR3 bases: TGTGCCAGCAGTTACTTGTCGGGTGCTAGTAAGGAGACCCAGTACTTC. This codes for CASSYLSGASKETQYF.